Here is one TCR beta chain with its context. Sequencing used immunoSEQ multiplex PCR; TCRdb keeps in-frame clones, though not all of them. In the table there are 75,000 to 95,000 clones, approximately 95% of which are singletons. Germline CDR1 SGHRS, CDR2 YFSETQ. The length of the CDR3 is 16 residues. Deletions cut 3 bases from V and 2 bases from J, with 16 bases between. The data were obtained in a study of technical replicates of blood from several donors. The sequence derives from a human donor in good health. The sequencing input was T cells isolated from PBMCs. The chain carries TRBV5-1 and TRBJ2-3; possibly TRBD2 for D (5 bases). In DNA, the CDR3 is TGCGCCAGCAGCTCCTCGGACTTCTCGAACACAGATACGCAGTATTTT. Translation: CASSSSDFSNTDTQYF.